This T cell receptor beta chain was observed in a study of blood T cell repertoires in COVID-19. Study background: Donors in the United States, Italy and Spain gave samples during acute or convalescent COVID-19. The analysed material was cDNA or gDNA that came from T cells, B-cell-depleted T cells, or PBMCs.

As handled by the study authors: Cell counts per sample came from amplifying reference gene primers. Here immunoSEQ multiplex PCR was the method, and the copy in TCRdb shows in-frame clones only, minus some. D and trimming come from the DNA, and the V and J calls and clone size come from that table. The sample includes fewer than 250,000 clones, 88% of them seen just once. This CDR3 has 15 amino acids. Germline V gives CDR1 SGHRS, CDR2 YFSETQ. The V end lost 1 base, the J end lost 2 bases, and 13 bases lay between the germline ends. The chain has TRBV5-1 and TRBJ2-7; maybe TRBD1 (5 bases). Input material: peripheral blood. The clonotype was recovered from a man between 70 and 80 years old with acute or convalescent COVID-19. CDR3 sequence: CASSLSAGYAYEQYF. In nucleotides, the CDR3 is TGCGCCAGCAGCTTGTCGGCAGGGTATGCCTACGAGCAGTACTTC. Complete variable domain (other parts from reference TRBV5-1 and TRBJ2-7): KAGVTQTPRYLIKTRGQQVTLSCSPISGHRSVSWYQQTPGQGLQFLFEYFSETQRNKGNFPGRFSGRQFSNSRSEMNVSTLELGDSALYLCASSLSAGYAYEQYFGPGTRLTVT.